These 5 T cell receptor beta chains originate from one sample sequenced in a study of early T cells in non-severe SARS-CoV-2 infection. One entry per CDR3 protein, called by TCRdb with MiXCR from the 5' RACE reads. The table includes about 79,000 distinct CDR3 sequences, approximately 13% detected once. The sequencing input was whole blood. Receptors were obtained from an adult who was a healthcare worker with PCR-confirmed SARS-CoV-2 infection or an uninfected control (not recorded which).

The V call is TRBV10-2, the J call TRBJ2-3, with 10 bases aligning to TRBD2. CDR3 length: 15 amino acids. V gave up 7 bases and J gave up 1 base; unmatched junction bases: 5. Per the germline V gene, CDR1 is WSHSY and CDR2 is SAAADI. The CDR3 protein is CASKLAGEGTDTQYF. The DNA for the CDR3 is TGCGCCAGCAAGCTAGCGGGAGAGGGCACAGATACGCAGTATTTT.

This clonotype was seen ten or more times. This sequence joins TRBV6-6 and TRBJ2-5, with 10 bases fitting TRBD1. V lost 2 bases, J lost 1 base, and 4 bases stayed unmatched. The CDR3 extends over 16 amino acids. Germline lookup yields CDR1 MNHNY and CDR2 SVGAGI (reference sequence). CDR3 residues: CASSYGGQGSQETQYF. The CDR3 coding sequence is TGTGCCAGCAGTTACGGGGGACAGGGGTCCCAAGAGACCCAGTACTTC.

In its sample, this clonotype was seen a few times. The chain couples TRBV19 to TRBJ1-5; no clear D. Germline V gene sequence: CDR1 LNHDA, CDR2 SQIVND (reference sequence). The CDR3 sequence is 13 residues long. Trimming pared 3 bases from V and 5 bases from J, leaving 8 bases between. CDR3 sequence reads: CASSIGRDQPQHF. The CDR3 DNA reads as TGTGCCAGTAGTATCGGTAGGGATCAGCCCCAGCATTTT.

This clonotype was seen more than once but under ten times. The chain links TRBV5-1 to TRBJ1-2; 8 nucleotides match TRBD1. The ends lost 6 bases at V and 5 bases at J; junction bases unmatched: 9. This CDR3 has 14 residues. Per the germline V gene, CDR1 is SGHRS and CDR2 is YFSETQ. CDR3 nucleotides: TGCGCCAGCATGGGGACAGGCCCTGGGTATGGCTACACCTTC. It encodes CASMGTGPGYGYTF.

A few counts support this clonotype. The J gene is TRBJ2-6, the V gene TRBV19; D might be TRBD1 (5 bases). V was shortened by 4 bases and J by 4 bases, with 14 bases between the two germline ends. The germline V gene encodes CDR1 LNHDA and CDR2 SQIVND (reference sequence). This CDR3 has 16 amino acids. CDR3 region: CASSNQGRTGANVLTF. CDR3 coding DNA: TGTGCCAGTAGTAACCAAGGGCGGACAGGGGCCAACGTCCTGACTTTC.